Sequencing of this T cell receptor (beta chain) was carried out in a study of OX40 agonist ivuxolimab in advanced cancers. On this clone: Its specificity is unknown. Other DNA variants within this sample encode the same CDR3.

The CDR3 loop spans 16 amino acids. CDR1 MNHEY and CDR2 SMNVEV come from the germline V gene (reference sequence). V lost 6 bases and J 0 bases, leaving 17 bases between the germline ends. Here immunoSEQ multiplex PCR was the method, and the copy in TCRdb shows in-frame clones only, minus some. This sample has 60,000 to 65,000 clones, with approximately 85% found just once. Study results and caveats: People who partly responded at 0.1-3.0 mg/kg had some of the least clonal expansion seen.

The clonotype comes from an adult with an advanced solid tumor such as melanoma, head and neck, liver or kidney cancer. The sample here was CD4+ or CD8+ T cells sorted from blood, taken in a trial of the OX40 agonist ivuxolimab. The genes are TRBV27 and TRBJ1-1; D uncertain. The DNA of the CDR3 is TGTGCCAGCAGCACCAACTCACCCGGTATGAACACTGAAGCTTTCTTT. It specifies CASSTNSPGMNTEAFF.